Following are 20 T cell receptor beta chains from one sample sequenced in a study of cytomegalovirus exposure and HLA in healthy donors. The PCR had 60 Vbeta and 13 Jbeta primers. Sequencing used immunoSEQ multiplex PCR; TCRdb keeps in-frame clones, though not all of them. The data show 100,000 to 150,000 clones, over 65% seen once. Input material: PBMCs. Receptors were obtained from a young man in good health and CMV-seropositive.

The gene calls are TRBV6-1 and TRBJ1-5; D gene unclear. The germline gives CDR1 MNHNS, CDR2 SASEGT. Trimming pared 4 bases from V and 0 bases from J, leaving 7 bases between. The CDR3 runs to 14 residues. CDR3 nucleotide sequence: TGTGCCAGCAGTGCGGCGGTTAGCAATCAGCCCCAGCATTTT. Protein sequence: CASSAAVSNQPQHF.

Here the CDR3 DNA reads TGTGCCAGCAGCCTAGGACTTCTGAATAGCACAGATACGCAGTATTTT. Translating gives CASSLGLLNSTDTQYF. The chain links TRBV9 to TRBJ2-3; perhaps TRBD2 as D (5 bases). Germline CDR1 is SGDLS and CDR2 is YYNGEE. Trimming removed 4 bases at V and 0 bases at J, with 15 bases between. This CDR3 is 16 amino acids long.

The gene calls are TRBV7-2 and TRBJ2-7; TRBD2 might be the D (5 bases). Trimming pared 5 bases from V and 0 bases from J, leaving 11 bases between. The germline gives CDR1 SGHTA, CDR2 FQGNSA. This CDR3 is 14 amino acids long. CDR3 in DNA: TGTGCCAGCAGCCCCACCGGGGTCTCCTACGAGCAGTACTTC. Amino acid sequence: CASSPTGVSYEQYF. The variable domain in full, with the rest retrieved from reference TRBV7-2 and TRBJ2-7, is GAGVSQSPSNKVTEKGKDVELRCDPISGHTALYWYRQSLGQGLEFLIYFQGNSAPDKSGLPSDRFSAERTGGSVSTLTIQRTQQEDSAVYLCASSPTGVSYEQYFGPGTRLTVT.

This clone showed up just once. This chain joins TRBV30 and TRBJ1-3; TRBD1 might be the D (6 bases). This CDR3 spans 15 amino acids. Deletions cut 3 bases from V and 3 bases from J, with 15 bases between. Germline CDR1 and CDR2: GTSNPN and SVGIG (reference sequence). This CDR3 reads CAWSATRTDGNTIYF. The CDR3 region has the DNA TGTGCCTGGAGCGCAACCCGGACAGATGGAAACACCATATATTTT.

CDR3 amino acids: CASSPGTGKENTEAFF. Here the CDR3 DNA reads TGTGCCAGCAGTCCCGGGACAGGAAAAGAGAACACTGAAGCTTTCTTT. The V and J genes are TRBV7-9 and TRBJ1-1, with 8 positions matching TRBD1. The V gene's germline CDR1 is SEHNR and CDR2 FQNEAQ (reference sequence). The CDR3 totals 16 residues. Trimming cost V 6 bases and J 1 base; bases outside gene matches: 10.

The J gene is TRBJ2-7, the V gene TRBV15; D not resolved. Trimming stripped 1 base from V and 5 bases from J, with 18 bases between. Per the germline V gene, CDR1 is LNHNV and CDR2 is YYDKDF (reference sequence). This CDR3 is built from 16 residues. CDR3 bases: TGTGCCACCAGCAGAGGGCGAGAGGAGCAGTGGCACGAGCAGTACTTC. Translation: CATSRGREEQWHEQYF.

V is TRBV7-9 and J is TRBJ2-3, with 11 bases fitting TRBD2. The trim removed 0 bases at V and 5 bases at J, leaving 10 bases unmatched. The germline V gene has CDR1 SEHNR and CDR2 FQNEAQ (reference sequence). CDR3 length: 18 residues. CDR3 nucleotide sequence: TGTGCCAGCAGCTTAGCGTACGGGCTAGCGGGGGGCAAAGATACGCAGTATTTT. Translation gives CASSLAYGLAGGKDTQYF. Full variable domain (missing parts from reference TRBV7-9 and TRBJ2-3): DTGVSQNPRHKITKRGQNVTFRCDPISEHNRLYWYRQTLGQGPEFLTYFQNEAQLEKSRLLSDRFSAERPKGSFSTLEIQRTEQGDSAMYLCASSLAYGLAGGKDTQYFGPGTRLTVL.

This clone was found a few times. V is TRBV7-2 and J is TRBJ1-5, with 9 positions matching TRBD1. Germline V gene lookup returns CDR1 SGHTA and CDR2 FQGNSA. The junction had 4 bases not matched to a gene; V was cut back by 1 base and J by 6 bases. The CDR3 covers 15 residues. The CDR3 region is CASSLGTGVRQPQHF. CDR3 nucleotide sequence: TGTGCCAGCAGCTTAGGGACAGGGGTACGTCAGCCCCAGCATTTT.

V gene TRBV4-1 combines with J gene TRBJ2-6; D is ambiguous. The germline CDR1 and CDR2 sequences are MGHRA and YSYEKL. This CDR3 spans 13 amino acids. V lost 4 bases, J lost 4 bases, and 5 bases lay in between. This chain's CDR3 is CASSPGGANVLTF. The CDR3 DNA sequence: TGCGCCAGCAGCCCTGGCGGGGCCAACGTCCTGACTTTC.

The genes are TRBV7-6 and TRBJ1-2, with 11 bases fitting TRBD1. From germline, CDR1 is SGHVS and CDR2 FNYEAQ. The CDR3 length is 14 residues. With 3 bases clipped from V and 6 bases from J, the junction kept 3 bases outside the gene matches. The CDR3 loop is CASSLGQGEHGYTF. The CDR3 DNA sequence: TGTGCCAGCAGCTTGGGACAGGGGGAGCATGGCTACACCTTC. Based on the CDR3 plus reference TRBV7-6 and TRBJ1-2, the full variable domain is GAGVSQSPRYKVTKRGQDVALRCDPISGHVSLYWYRQALGQGPEFLTYFNYEAQQDKSGLPNDRFSAERPEGSISTLTIQRTEQRDSAMYRCASSLGQGEHGYTFGSGTRLTVV.

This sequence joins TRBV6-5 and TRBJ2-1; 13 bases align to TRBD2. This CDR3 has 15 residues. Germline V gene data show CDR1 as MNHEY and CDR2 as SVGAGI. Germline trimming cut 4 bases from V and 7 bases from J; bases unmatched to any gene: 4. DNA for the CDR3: TGTGCCAGCAGTTCGGGACTAGCGGGGAGAAATGAGCAGTTCTTC. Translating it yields CASSSGLAGRNEQFF.

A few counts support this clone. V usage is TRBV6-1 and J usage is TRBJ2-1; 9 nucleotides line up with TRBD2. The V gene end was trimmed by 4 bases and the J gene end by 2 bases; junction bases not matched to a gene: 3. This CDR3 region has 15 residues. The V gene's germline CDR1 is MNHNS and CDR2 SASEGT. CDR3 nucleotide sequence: TGTGCCAGCAGTGGCGGGACTAGCACCTACAATGAGCAGTTCTTC. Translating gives CASSGGTSTYNEQFF.

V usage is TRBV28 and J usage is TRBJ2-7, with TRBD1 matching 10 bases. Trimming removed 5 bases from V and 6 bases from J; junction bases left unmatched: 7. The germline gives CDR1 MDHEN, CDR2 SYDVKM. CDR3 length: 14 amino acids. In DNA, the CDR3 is TGTGCCAGCAGTCGACAGGGGGCGAGGGGCGAGCAGTACTTC. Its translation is CASSRQGARGEQYF.

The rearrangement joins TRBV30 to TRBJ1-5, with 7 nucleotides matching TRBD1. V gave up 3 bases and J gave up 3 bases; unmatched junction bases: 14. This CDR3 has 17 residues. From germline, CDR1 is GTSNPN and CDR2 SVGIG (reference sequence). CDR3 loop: CAWRSGGDSTYNQPQHF. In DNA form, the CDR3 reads TGTGCCTGGAGATCGGGGGGGGACAGTACCTACAATCAGCCCCAGCATTTT.

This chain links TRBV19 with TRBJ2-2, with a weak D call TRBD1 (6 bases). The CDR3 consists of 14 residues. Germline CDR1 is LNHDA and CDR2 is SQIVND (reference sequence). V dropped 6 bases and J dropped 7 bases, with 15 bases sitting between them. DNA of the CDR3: TGTGCCAGTAGCTGGGACACAATGGGCGGGGAGCTGTTTTTT. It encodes CASSWDTMGGELFF.

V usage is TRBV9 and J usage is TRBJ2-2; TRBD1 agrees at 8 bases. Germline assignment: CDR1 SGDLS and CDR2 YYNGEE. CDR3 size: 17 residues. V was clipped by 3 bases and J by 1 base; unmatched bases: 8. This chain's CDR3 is CASSAQGGTGNTGELFF. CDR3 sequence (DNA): TGTGCCAGCAGCGCCCAGGGCGGGACAGGGAACACCGGGGAGCTGTTTTTT. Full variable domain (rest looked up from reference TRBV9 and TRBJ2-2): DSGVTQTPKHLITATGQRVTLRCSPRSGDLSVYWYQQSLDQGLQFLIQYYNGEERAKGNILERFSAQQFPDLHSELNLSSLELGDSALYFCASSAQGGTGNTGELFFGEGSRLTVL.

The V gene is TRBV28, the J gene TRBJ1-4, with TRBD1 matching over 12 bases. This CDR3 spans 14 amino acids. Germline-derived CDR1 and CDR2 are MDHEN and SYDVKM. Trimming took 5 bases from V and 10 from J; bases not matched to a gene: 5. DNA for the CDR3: TGTGCCAGCAGTCCGGGGGACAGGGGGCGAAAACTGTTTTTT. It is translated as CASSPGDRGRKLFF.

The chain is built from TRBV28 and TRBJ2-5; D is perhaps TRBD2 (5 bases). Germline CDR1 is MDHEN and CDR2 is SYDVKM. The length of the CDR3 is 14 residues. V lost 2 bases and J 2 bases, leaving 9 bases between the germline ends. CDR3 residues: CASSLPREQETQYF. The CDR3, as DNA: TGTGCCAGCAGTTTACCCCGGGAACAAGAGACCCAGTACTTC.

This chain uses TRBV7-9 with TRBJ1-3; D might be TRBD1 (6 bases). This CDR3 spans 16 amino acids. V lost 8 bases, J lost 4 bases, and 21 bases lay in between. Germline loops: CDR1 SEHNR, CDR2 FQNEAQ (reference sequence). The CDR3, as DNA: TGTGCCAGCTACCGACAGGCCTCCTCAGGGGGAAACACCATATATTTT. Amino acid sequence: CASYRQASSGGNTIYF.

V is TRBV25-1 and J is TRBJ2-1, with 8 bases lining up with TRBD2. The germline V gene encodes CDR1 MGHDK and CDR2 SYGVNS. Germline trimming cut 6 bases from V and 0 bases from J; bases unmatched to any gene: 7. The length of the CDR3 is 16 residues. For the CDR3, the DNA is TGTGCCAGCAGCGGAATAGCGGGACTCTCCTACAATGAGCAGTTCTTC. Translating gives CASSGIAGLSYNEQFF.